The rows below give T cell receptor beta chains drawn from one sample of a study of cytomegalovirus exposure and HLA in healthy donors. Repertoires were generated with immunoSEQ multiplex PCR, while TCRdb's copy carries only in-frame clones and drops some. This sample has some 130,000 clones, with about 70% found just once. Sequencing used PBMCs. All receptors come from a man aged 40-55 years in good health and CMV-seronegative. Each CDR3 is given with its conserved first and last residue.

v_gene: TRBV27; CDR3aa: CASSVTGSEQYF
v_gene: TRBV11-2; CDR3aa: CASSPGFEQFF
v_gene: TRBV9; CDR3aa: CASSVVPGSNYGYTF
v_gene: TRBV7-9; CDR3aa: CASSPRGEGEAFF
v_gene: TRBV5-1; CDR3aa: CATTISGSQSDTQYF
v_gene: TRBV30; CDR3aa: CAWSGGSSYSNQPQHF
v_gene: TRBV6-1; CDR3aa: CASSVLGTGANYGYTF
v_gene: TRBV21-1; CDR3aa: CASSKDRANTEAFF
v_gene: TRBV6-1; CDR3aa: CASSPTREGAEQYF
v_gene: TRBV30; CDR3aa: CAWRKQGSQETQYF
v_gene: TRBV7-9; CDR3aa: CASSLGGRDQPQHF
v_gene: TRBV11-2; CDR3aa: CASNDYRGKNIQYF
v_gene: TRBV28; CDR3aa: CASSLGPTGGGYGYTF